This T cell receptor beta chain was identified during a study of cytomegalovirus exposure and HLA in healthy donors. Whole-study findings and limits: Several of the most significant clusters appeared linked to common viral pathogens, based on a later analysis. A highly shared variant cluster was judged a likely technical artifact.

Researchers ran the PCR with 60 Vbeta and 13 Jbeta primers. Using immunoSEQ multiplex PCR, the repertoire was profiled, and TCRdb retains in-frame clones only, with some absent. This sample lists approximately 200,000 clones; its ten largest clones have roughly 0.74%. To note about this clone: Its antigen is not known.

Trimming pared 5 bases from V and 0 bases from J, leaving 13 bases between. Germline loops: CDR1 SGHTA, CDR2 FQGNSA. This CDR3 contains 15 residues. This clonotype originated in a boy between 10 and 17 years old in good health and CMV-seronegative. V usage is TRBV7-2 and J usage is TRBJ1-1, with D unresolved. Specimen: PBMCs. CDR3 loop: CASSPQASMNTEAFF. CDR3 DNA sequence: TGTGCCAGCAGCCCCCAAGCCTCTATGAACACTGAAGCTTTCTTT.